This T cell receptor (beta chain) was retrieved from a study of T cells in Graves' hyperthyroidism and ophthalmopathy. The investigators amplified TCR beta CDR3 regions from RNA transcripts. Initially, a first-round RT-PCR of the TCR CDR3 employed the HTBI primer set. One entry per CDR3 protein, called by TCRdb with MiXCR from the multiplex PCR reads. The top ten hold roughly a sixth of the sample, which has approximately 640,000 distinct CDR3 sequences, around a sixth seen once. This clonotype was found a few times. Clinical symptoms, serum thyroxine, TRAb, thyroid ultrasound and orbital computed tomography established diagnosis. This sample holds PBMCs from approximately 10 ml fresh peripheral blood. The CDR3 is 14 amino acids. Per germline, CDR1 GTSNPN and CDR2 SVGIG (reference sequence). With 3 bases clipped from V and 5 bases from J, the junction kept 9 bases outside the gene matches.

The sample was blood. The source is a man in his fifties with Graves' hyperthyroidism. The V and J genes are TRBV30 and TRBJ2-5; 7 nucleotides agree with TRBD2. CDR3 region: CAWSPASGRETQYF. CDR3 nucleotide sequence: TGTGCCTGGAGCCCGGCTAGCGGAAGGGAGACCCAGTACTTC.